The source of this T cell receptor (beta chain) is a study of blood T cell repertoires in COVID-19. Study context: Specimens from acute and convalescent COVID-19 originated in the United States, Italy and Spain.

Source study methods: Quantification of nucleated cells was approximated via reference gene primer amplification. Clones were read by immunoSEQ multiplex PCR, and TCRdb kept only the in-frame ones, dropping some. The DNA gave D and trimming, while V, J and clone size come from that table. The repertoire includes 61,000 or so clones, about nine tenths of them detected once, and 20% to 25% sits in the top ten. There are 17 residues in the CDR3. CDR1 and CDR2 from the germline V gene are SGHAT and FQNNGV. The V segment lost 1 base and the J segment 3 bases; nucleotides outside the gene matches: 7. Sequencing was done on a sample of peripheral blood. This chain connects TRBV11-2 to TRBJ2-2; 8 positions match TRBD1. The source is a woman aged 45-59 years with active or convalescent COVID-19. The CDR3 sequence: CASSLAQGVVDTGELFF. As DNA, the CDR3 is TGTGCCAGCAGCTTAGCACAGGGGGTGGTCGACACCGGGGAGCTGTTTTTT.